The 30 T cell receptor beta chains below come from one sample, sequenced in a study of blood T cells in healthy people across ages. With a J-beta primer mix and a sample-barcoded 5' primer, a second PCR ran about 7 to 12 cycles. A single record per CDR3 protein comes from TCRdb applying MiXCR to the 5' RACE reads. The repertoire holds fewer than 950,000 distinct CDR3 sequences, with 35% to 40% as singletons. The source material was blood. All receptors derive from a man between 18 and 35 years old in good health.

The rearrangement joins TRBV6-6 to TRBJ2-7, with 8 bases lining up with TRBD1. In germline, CDR1 is MNHNY, CDR2 SVGAGI (reference sequence). This CDR3 has 15 residues. Trimming took 2 bases from V and 6 from J; bases not matched to a gene: 9. The CDR3 spells CASSYGTGDQGEQYF. CDR3 bases: TGTGCCAGCAGTTACGGGACAGGAGATCAGGGCGAGCAGTACTTC.

In DNA, the CDR3 is TGCGCCAGCAGCCGAATCGCTGTGGACAGCCCCAATCAGCCCCAGCATTTT. This codes for CASSRIAVDSPNQPQHF. The rearrangement joins TRBV5-1 to TRBJ1-5, with a weak D call TRBD1 (6 bases). Trimming took off 4 bases at V and 3 bases at J, with 20 bases between the two ends. CDR3 length: 17 amino acids. The germline CDR1 and CDR2 sequences are SGHRS and YFSETQ.

This clonotype has only a few counts. V is TRBV6-5 and J is TRBJ1-6; D unresolved. The CDR3 consists of 16 residues. With 1 base removed from V and 5 bases from J, the gap between germline ends came to 12 bases. Germline loops: CDR1 MNHEY, CDR2 SVGAGI. DNA for the CDR3: TGTGCCAGCAGTTACTTCTGGGGTGCCGATAATTCACCCCTCCACTTT. It is translated as CASSYFWGADNSPLHF.

This clonotype was counted between two and nine times. The chain joins TRBV4-3 to TRBJ1-1; 8 nucleotides line up with TRBD1. The trim removed 2 bases at V and 1 base at J, leaving 3 bases unmatched. Germline V gene data show CDR1 as LGHNA and CDR2 as YSLEER. CDR3 length equals 15 residues. CDR3 region: CASSQRDRPNTEAFF. The CDR3 DNA follows: TGCGCCAGCAGCCAACGGGACAGGCCGAACACTGAAGCTTTCTTT.

This clonotype was counted between two and nine times. J is TRBJ2-2 and V is TRBV5-1; TRBD1 matches at 8 bases. The V segment lost 4 bases and the J segment 4 bases; nucleotides outside the gene matches: 6. Germline V gives CDR1 SGHRS, CDR2 YFSETQ. CDR3 length: 15 amino acids. CDR3 in DNA: TGCGCCAGCAGCCCAGGACAGGGAAGCACCGGGGAGCTGTTTTTT. This gives the protein CASSPGQGSTGELFF.

This chain joins TRBV5-6 and TRBJ2-1; D gene ambiguous. The V end lost 0 bases, the J end lost 12 bases, and 7 bases lay between the germline ends. Germline V CDR1 and CDR2: SGHDT, YYEEEE. The CDR3 has 11 residues. The CDR3: CASSLDYRQFF. CDR3 DNA sequence: TGTGCCAGCAGCTTGGACTACAGGCAGTTCTTC. The full variable domain, rest sourced from reference TRBV5-6 and TRBJ2-1, is DAGVTQSPTHLIKTRGQQVTLRCSPKSGHDTVSWYQQALGQGPQFIFQYYEEEERQRGNFPDRFSGHQFPNYSSELNVNALLLGDSALYLCASSLDYRQFFGPGTRLTVL.

Details on this clonotype: A much larger clone differs from this one at a single base, so this may be a read error. CDR3 in amino acids: CASSRNSLLEQYF. CDR3 DNA sequence: TGCGCCAGCAGCCGGAACTCTCTACTAGAGCAGTACTTC. The rearrangement joins TRBV5-1 to TRBJ2-1; D uncertain. The DNA end is more similar to TRBJ2-7, so the J call may be wrong. Germline CDR1 and CDR2: SGHRS and YFSETQ. The CDR3 is 13 amino acids.

Worth noting for this clonotype: A read error may explain this, as a much larger clone is one base away. The V call is TRBV12-3 or TRBV12-4, the J call TRBJ1-2; D is ambiguous. Trimming left V 4 bases short and J 0 bases short, with 15 bases between. This CDR3 contains 16 residues. The DNA of the CDR3 is TGTGCCAGCAGTTCCCTCGCGAGTAGAGCTAACTATGGCTACACCTTC. It encodes CASSSLASRANYGYTF.

At least ten counts were recorded for this clonotype. The J gene is TRBJ1-2, the V gene TRBV20-1; 9 bases match TRBD1. CDR1 DFQATT and CDR2 SNEGSKA come from the germline V gene (reference sequence). The CDR3 spans 14 residues. The V and J ends lost 6 bases and 3 bases, in that order; junction bases with no gene match: 8. CDR3 residues: CSAAGTGSYYGYTF. DNA for the CDR3: TGCAGTGCCGCCGGGACAGGGAGTTACTATGGCTACACCTTC.

With respect to this clonotype: This may arise from a read error, as a much more abundant clone is one base away. The chain joins TRBV20-1 to TRBJ2-3; 11 bases line up with TRBD2. Per germline, CDR1 DFQATT and CDR2 SNEGSKA (reference sequence). This CDR3 spans 17 amino acids. After removal of 0 bases from V and 5 bases from J, the junction contained 10 bases not matched to a gene. CDR3: CSARDVLAGVRVDTQYF. CDR3 DNA: TGCAGTGCTAGAGACGTACTAGCGGGAGTTAGGGTAGATACGCAGTATTTT.

Notes on this clonotype: Possible read error: a much larger clone is one base away. The genes are TRBV15 and TRBJ1-2; D gene uncertain. The CDR3 contains 15 residues. Germline V gives CDR1 LNHNV, CDR2 YYDKDF (reference sequence). CDR3 sequence: CATNRETTEVGGYTF. In DNA, the CDR3 is TGTGCCACCAACAGAGAAACAACAGAAGTGGGTGGCTACACCTTC.

Here the CDR3 reads CASSLGTTGPNNEQYF. As DNA, the CDR3 is TGTGCCAGCAGCTTAGGGACAACGGGACCGAACAATGAGCAGTACTTC. The chain combines TRBV7-6 with TRBJ2-5, with D possibly being TRBD1 or TRBD2 (5 bases each). Germline V CDR1 and CDR2: SGHVS, FNYEAQ. V dropped 1 base and J dropped 11 bases, with 23 bases sitting between them. The CDR3 runs 16 residues.

CDR3 in amino acids: CASSSDIRNTEAFF. The DNA of the CDR3 is TGTGCCAGCAGCTCGGACATACGGAACACTGAAGCTTTCTTT. J is TRBJ1-1 and V is TRBV3-1, with a weak D call TRBD1 (5 bases). The CDR3 is 14 residues long. Germline lookup yields CDR1 LGHDT and CDR2 YNNKEL (reference sequence). Trimming cost V 5 bases and J 1 base, with 11 bases left between them.

Only a few counts were recorded for this clonotype. J is TRBJ1-5 and V is TRBV12-3 or TRBV12-4, with D perhaps matching TRBD1 (5 bases). Trimming removed 7 bases from V and 0 bases from J, with 13 bases in between. This CDR3 contains 15 residues. The CDR3 sequence is CASTLQGVSNQPQHF. CDR3 sequence (DNA): TGTGCCAGCACCCTCCAAGGGGTTAGCAATCAGCCCCAGCATTTT.

The V gene is TRBV29-1, the J gene TRBJ2-3; the D is unclear. The CDR3 has 12 residues. The ends were cut back, 6 bases at V and 4 bases at J, with 11 bases in the middle. The germline V gene has CDR1 SQVTM and CDR2 ANQGSEA. Here the CDR3 DNA reads TGCAGCGTGGATCGCATCTCAGATACGCAGTATTTT. It yields the protein CSVDRISDTQYF.

DNA of the CDR3: TGTGCCAGCAGTGCGGGAAGCCTAGCAGATACGCAGTATTTT. It translates to CASSAGSLADTQYF. The chain carries TRBV12-3 or TRBV12-4 and TRBJ2-3, with D possibly matching TRBD2 (6 bases). The CDR3 contains 14 residues. V was trimmed by 5 bases and J by 4 bases, leaving 13 bases between them.

This clonotype was recorded a few times. This sequence joins TRBV5-1 and TRBJ2-7, with 7 nucleotides matching TRBD1. This CDR3 has 14 residues. The trim removed 7 bases at V and 4 bases at J, leaving 11 bases unmatched. The germline CDR1 and CDR2 sequences are SGHRS and YFSETQ. The CDR3 sequence: CASRDLGDRYEQYF. The CDR3 coding sequence is TGCGCCAGCCGGGACCTTGGGGACAGATACGAGCAGTACTTC.

Only a few counts were recorded for this clonotype. The gene calls are TRBV4-3 and TRBJ2-4, with D tentatively TRBD1 or TRBD2 (5 bases each). In germline, CDR1 is LGHNA, CDR2 YSLEER. The V and J ends lost 0 bases and 5 bases respectively, with 5 bases between them. CDR3 length equals 13 residues. CDR3 amino acids: CASSQEGENIQYF. The CDR3 DNA follows: TGCGCCAGCAGCCAAGAGGGGGAAAACATTCAGTACTTC.

This sequence joins TRBV5-1 and TRBJ2-2, with D maybe TRBD2 (5 bases). The V gene lost 4 bases and the J gene lost 3 bases, with 10 bases spanning the gap. Germline V lookup: CDR1 SGHRS, CDR2 YFSETQ. This CDR3 comprises 14 residues. This CDR3 is CASSRRADTGELFF. The DNA of the CDR3 is TGCGCCAGCAGCAGGCGGGCGGACACCGGGGAGCTGTTTTTT.

This clonotype was recorded many times. The chain recombines TRBV7-9 with TRBJ1-2; D uncertain. The ends were cut back, 7 bases at V and 6 bases at J, with 18 bases in the middle. The CDR3 has 14 amino acids. The germline V gene has CDR1 SEHNR and CDR2 FQNEAQ (reference sequence). The DNA of the CDR3 is TGTGCCAGCACCCCCGTCTCTCGGCCCCATGGCTACACCTTC. It is translated as CASTPVSRPHGYTF.

This clonotype was observed many times. The gene calls are TRBV20-1 and TRBJ2-3; D unclear. Germline lookup yields CDR1 DFQATT and CDR2 SNEGSKA (reference sequence). This CDR3 has 13 residues. Between the trimmed V and J ends, which lost 6 bases and 2 bases, there was a span of 12 bases. Here the CDR3 DNA reads TGCAGTGCCCCACGGTTCTCCACAGATACGCAGTATTTT. Encoded protein: CSAPRFSTDTQYF.

Of note for this clonotype: This may be a read error: a much more frequent sequence differs by one nucleotide. The CDR3 DNA sequence: TGCAGCGTTGAACAGGAGTGGGAAGAGGTCGTCACAGATACGCAGTATTTT. Protein product: CSVEQEWEEVVTDTQYF. The chain has TRBV29-1 and TRBJ2-3, with D uncertain. The CDR3 consists of 17 residues. V was clipped by 2 bases and J by 2 bases, with 20 bases between them. CDR1 and CDR2 (germline): SQVTM, ANQGSEA.

This clonotype was observed many times. The rearrangement uses TRBV4-1 and TRBJ2-7; D may be TRBD1 (6 bases). V dropped 4 bases and J dropped 3 bases, with 13 bases sitting between them. Germline lookup yields CDR1 MGHRA and CDR2 YSYEKL. The CDR3 extends over 14 amino acids. CDR3 in amino acids: CASSRTVNDYEQYF. The CDR3 coding sequence is TGCGCCAGCAGCCGGACAGTGAACGACTACGAGCAGTACTTC.

About this clonotype itself: With a much larger clone just one base away, this may be a read error. The V and J genes are TRBV6-2 or TRBV6-3 and TRBJ1-2; possibly TRBD1 for D (5 bases). The CDR3 length is 15 residues. Looked up from germline, CDR1 is MNHEY and CDR2 is SVGEGT. Trimming cost V 7 bases and J 3 bases, with 18 bases left between them. DNA for the CDR3: TGTGCCAGCACCTTGGATGGACGGGACCACTATGGCTACACCTTC. This encodes CASTLDGRDHYGYTF.

V gene TRBV6-5 combines with J gene TRBJ1-1; D gene uncertain. Germline lookup yields CDR1 MNHEY and CDR2 SVGAGI. The V gene lost 7 bases and the J gene lost 8 bases, with 20 bases spanning the gap. This CDR3 is built from 14 residues. CDR3 amino acids: CASTPEGGFKEAFF. The CDR3 DNA follows: TGTGCCAGCACCCCAGAGGGAGGATTCAAGGAAGCTTTCTTT.

This clonotype was recorded at least ten times. The chain joins TRBV12-3 or TRBV12-4 to TRBJ1-6, with no clear D. V lost 6 bases and J lost 7, with 10 bases in between. This CDR3 contains 13 residues. CDR3 loop: CASRQWVNSPLHF. DNA for the CDR3: TGTGCCAGCAGGCAGTGGGTCAATTCACCCCTCCACTTT.

This clonotype was counted a few times. This chain links TRBV20-1 with TRBJ1-5; TRBD1 is a possible D gene (5 bases). V gave up 2 bases and J gave up 4 bases, with 15 bases separating them. This CDR3 contains 15 residues. Germline lookup yields CDR1 DFQATT and CDR2 SNEGSKA (reference sequence). Written as DNA, the CDR3 is TGCAGTGCTAGACCCCAGACAGAGCTAAATCAGCCCCAGCATTTT. Its protein product is CSARPQTELNQPQHF.

The chain combines TRBV4-1 with TRBJ2-3; D possibly corresponds to TRBD1 (6 bases). The J call is in doubt because the DNA end fits TRBJ1-5 better. Germline lookup yields CDR1 MGHRA and CDR2 YSYEKL. The CDR3 has 15 amino acids. The CDR3 DNA sequence: TGCGCCAGCAGCCAAGCAGGGGCTTGCACAGATACGCAGCATTTT. As protein: CASSQAGACTDTQHF.

This clonotype has a handful of counts. This rearrangement joins TRBV3-1 to TRBJ1-6, with D maybe TRBD1 (6 bases). Trimming took 4 bases from V and 5 from J, leaving 12 bases between them. Germline V CDR1 and CDR2: LGHDT, YNNKEL (reference sequence). This CDR3 contains 15 residues. CDR3 in amino acids: CASSPDRDNNSPLHF. Here the CDR3 DNA reads TGTGCCAGCAGCCCTGACCGGGACAATAATTCACCCCTCCACTTT.

This chain links TRBV13 with TRBJ1-1; 11 bases fit TRBD1. CDR1 is PRHDT and CDR2 is FYEKMQ in the germline V gene (reference sequence). Germline trimming cut 3 bases from V and 5 bases from J; bases unmatched to any gene: 5. CDR3 length: 15 residues. The CDR3 coding sequence is TGTGCCAGCAGCTTGGGACAGGGGGGGAGGACTGAAGCTTTCTTT. It yields the protein CASSLGQGGRTEAFF.